A selection of T cell receptor beta chains follows, all from one sample in a study of blood T cells in healthy people across ages. One entry per CDR3 protein results from TCRdb running MiXCR on the 5' RACE reads. The data contain about 1.4 million distinct CDR3 sequences, around 59% of them singletons. Sequenced sample: blood. These receptors came from a man aged 18 to 30 in good health. CDR3s include the opening cysteine and the closing phenylalanine or tryptophan. D genes are given only for firm matches. Some rows have no size entry. The others give once, few or many, or a class for an expanded clone.

TRBJ2-7 - - TRBV25-1 CASMDYYEQYF TGTGCCAGCATGGATTACTACGAGCAGTACTTC
TRBJ2-7 - - TRBV4-1 CASSQEARYEQYF TGCGCCAGCAGCCAAGAGGCTCGTTACGAGCAGTACTTC
TRBJ1-2 few TRBD1 TRBV11-1 CASRSPGTDGYTF TGTGCCAGCAGATCGCCAGGGACAGATGGCTACACCTTC
TRBJ2-7 few TRBD1 TRBV29-1 CSAKGGTVAPYEQYF TGCAGCGCCAAGGGTGGGACAGTGGCTCCCTACGAGCAGTACTTC
TRBJ2-7 - TRBD2 TRBV28 CASSLKLGLAGLSYEQYF TGTGCCAGCAGTTTAAAGTTGGGGCTAGCGGGGTTATCCTACGAGCAGTACTTC
TRBJ2-1 - TRBD2 TRBV20-1 CSASSGGGYEQFF TGCAGTGCTAGTAGCGGGGGAGGGTATGAGCAGTTCTTC
TRBJ2-1 - TRBD1 TRBV15 CATSPRQGFGNEQFF TGTGCCACCAGCCCCCGACAGGGGTTTGGGAATGAGCAGTTCTTC
TRBJ2-1 - TRBD2 TRBV7-2 CASSFRTSGTSDEQFF TGTGCCAGCAGCTTTAGGACTAGCGGGACCTCAGATGAGCAGTTCTTC
TRBJ1-5 - - TRBV20-1 CSASSPDRRDQPQHF TGCAGTGCTAGTTCCCCCGACAGGAGGGATCAGCCCCAGCATTTT
TRBJ2-7 few - TRBV4-1 CASSQGIGPYEQYF TGCGCCAGCAGCCAAGGAATAGGACCTTACGAGCAGTACTTC
TRBJ2-3 - TRBD2 TRBV20-1 CSASSSGGLTDTQYF TGCAGTGCCTCCTCTAGCGGGGGGCTCACAGATACGCAGTATTTT
TRBJ2-7 - - TRBV5-5 CASSFLQGSYGQYF TGTGCCAGCAGCTTCCTACAGGGATCCTACGGGCAGTACTTC
TRBJ1-2 - - TRBV6-1 CASRRTTYGYTF TGTGCCAGCAGGAGGACCACCTATGGCTACACCTTC
TRBJ2-2 few - TRBV4-2 CASSQVRLNTGELFF TGTGCCAGCAGCCAAGTTCGTCTAAACACCGGGGAGCTGTTTTTT
TRBJ1-2 few - TRBV6-5 CASSYGPISTFYGYTF TGTGCCAGCAGTTACGGGCCCATCTCCACCTTCTATGGCTACACCTTC
TRBJ2-1 once TRBD2 TRBV4-1 CASSQGNLAVASYEQFF TGCGCCAGCAGCCAAGGTAACCTAGCGGTGGCTTCCTACGAGCAGTTCTTC
TRBJ2-7 - - TRBV4-1 CASSQDRNYAYEQYF TGCGCCAGCAGCCAAGATAGAAACTACGCCTACGAGCAGTACTTC
TRBJ2-3 once TRBD2 TRBV29-1 CSEKLAGTDTQYF TGCAGCGAGAAACTAGCGGGCACAGATACGCAGTATTTT
TRBJ2-5 - - TRBV3-1 CASSHEIQETQYF TGTGCCAGCAGCCACGAGATCCAAGAGACCCAGTACTTC
TRBJ2-4 few - TRBV27 CASSAQVRNIQYF TGTGCCAGCAGTGCCCAGGTCAGAAACATTCAGTACTTC
TRBJ1-5 - - TRBV29-1 CSVQVVVGQPQHF TGCAGCGTGCAAGTGGTGGTAGGTCAGCCCCAGCATTTT
TRBJ2-3 - - TRBV20-1 CSAMPRANTQYF TGCAGTGCTATGCCCAGGGCCAATACGCAGTATTTT
TRBJ2-1 - TRBD2 TRBV7-2 CASSLATSGRANEQFF TGCGCCAGCAGCTTGGCTACTAGCGGGAGGGCCAATGAGCAGTTCTTC
TRBJ2-3 - TRBD2 TRBV5-1 CASSLGLAGNTQYF TGCGCCAGCAGCTTGGGGCTAGCGGGGAATACGCAGTATTTT
TRBJ2-7 - - TRBV9 CASSNQGGYEQYF TGTGCCAGCAGCAATCAGGGTGGCTACGAGCAGTACTTC
TRBJ2-3 - - TRBV7-2 CASSWTPQLGGDAQYF TGTGCCAGCAGCTGGACGCCGCAGTTGGGGGGAGATGCGCAGTATTTT
TRBJ2-1 - - TRBV6-2/TRBV6-3 CASSPSANEQFF TGTGCCAGCAGTCCTAGCGCCAATGAGCAGTTCTTC
TRBJ2-5 few - TRBV6-5 CASFSSGALQETQYF TGTGCCAGTTTCTCATCAGGGGCGCTACAAGAGACCCAGTACTTC
TRBJ2-1 - TRBD2 TRBV24-1 CATSDRIAGVNEQFF TGTGCCACCAGTGATAGGATAGCGGGAGTCAATGAGCAGTTCTTC
TRBJ1-5 - - TRBV27 CASSLGSGPQHF TGTGCCAGCAGTTTGGGGTCCGGGCCCCAGCATTTT
TRBJ2-7 - - TRBV6-5 CTSSYSNWGEQYF TGTACCAGCAGTTACTCGAATTGGGGCGAGCAGTACTTC
TRBJ1-5 - - TRBV29-1 CSVLLGAGQPQHF TGCAGCGTACTACTGGGGGCAGGGCAGCCCCAGCATTTT
TRBJ1-1 - - TRBV14 CASSQGRGNSEAFF TGTGCCAGCAGCCAAGGTCGGGGAAACTCTGAAGCTTTCTTT
TRBJ2-1 once TRBD2 TRBV20-1 CSARGWTSGDNEQLF TGCAGTGCTAGAGGTTGGACTAGCGGGGACAATGAGCAGTTATTC
TRBJ1-4 - - TRBV15 CATSRERGAPRLLFF TGTGCCACCAGCAGAGAAAGAGGAGCCCCTAGGTTACTGTTTTTT
TRBJ2-1 - - TRBV6-1 CASSEKSGSWDEQFF TGTGCCAGCAGTGAAAAAAGCGGGTCGTGGGATGAGCAGTTCTTC